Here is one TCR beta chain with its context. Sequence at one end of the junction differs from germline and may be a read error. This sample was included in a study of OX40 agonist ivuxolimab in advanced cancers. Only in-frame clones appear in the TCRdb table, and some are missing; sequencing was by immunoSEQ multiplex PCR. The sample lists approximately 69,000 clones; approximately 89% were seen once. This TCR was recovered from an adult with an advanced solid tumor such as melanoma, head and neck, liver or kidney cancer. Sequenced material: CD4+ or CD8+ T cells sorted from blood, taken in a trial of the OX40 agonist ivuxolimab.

CDR3 sequence (DNA): TGCAGCGTTCGTGGGGGACTTCCTCAAGAGGCCCAGTACTTC. Its translation: CSVRGGLPQEAQYF. J is TRBJ2-5 and V is TRBV29-1, with D perhaps TRBD2 (6 bases). The CDR3 spans 14 residues. CDR1 SQVTM and CDR2 ANQGSEA come from the germline V gene. The full variable domain, completed using reference TRBV29-1 and TRBJ2-5, is SAVISQKPSRDICQRGTSLTIQCQVDSQVTMMFWYRQQPGQSLTLIATANQGSEATYESGFVIDKFPISRPNLTFSTLTVSNMSPEDSSIYLCSVRGGLPQEAQYFGPGTRLLVL.